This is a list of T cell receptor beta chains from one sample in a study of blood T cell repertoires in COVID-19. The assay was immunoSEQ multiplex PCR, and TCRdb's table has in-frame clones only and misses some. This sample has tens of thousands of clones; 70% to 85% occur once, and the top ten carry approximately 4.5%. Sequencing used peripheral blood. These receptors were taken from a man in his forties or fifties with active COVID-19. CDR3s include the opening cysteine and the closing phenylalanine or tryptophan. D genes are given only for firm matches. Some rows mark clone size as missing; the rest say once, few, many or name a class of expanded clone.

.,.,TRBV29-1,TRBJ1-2,TGCAGCGTTCAGGGTGAGGATGGCTACACCTTC,CSVQGEDGYTF
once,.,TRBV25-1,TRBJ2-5,TGTGCCAGCAGTCCACGGACTGGTTCTGGGACCCAGTACTTC,CASSPRTGSGTQYF
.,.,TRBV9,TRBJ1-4,TGTGCCAGCAGCGCGGATTCGGGAGGGCTGTTTTTT,CASSADSGGLFF
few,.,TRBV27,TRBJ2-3,TGTGCCAGTAACCGGGACTTCCTCTCAGATACGCAGTATTTT,CASNRDFLSDTQYF
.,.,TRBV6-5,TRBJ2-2,TGTGCCAGCAGTCCGGAACGGGGTGGTACCGGGGAGCTGTTTTTT,CASSPERGGTGELFF
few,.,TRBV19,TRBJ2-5,TGTGCCAGTAGTCCTCGACAGGCCCAAGAGACCCAGTACTTC,CASSPRQAQETQYF
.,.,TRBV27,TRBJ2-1,.,CASSLLRRTGSGGLTFGEQFF
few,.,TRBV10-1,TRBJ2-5,TGCGCCACCTCCTTCGGGGGGCCGAGGGAGACCCAGTACTTC,CATSFGGPRETQYF
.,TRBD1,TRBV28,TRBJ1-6,TGTGCCAGCAGGTCGGACAGGGAGGTTTCACCCCTCCACTTT,CASRSDREVSPLHF
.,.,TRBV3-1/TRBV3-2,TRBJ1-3,TGTGCCAGCAGCCGCCGGGGGTCTGGAAACACCATATATTTT,CASSRRGSGNTIYF
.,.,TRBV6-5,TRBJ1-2,TGTGCCAGCAGTTACTCGCCCCCTGGCGGTAACTATGGCTACACCTTC,CASSYSPPGGNYGYTF
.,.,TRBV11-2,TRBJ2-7,TGTGCCAGCAGCTTACCAGGGCTCATCGAGCAGTACTTC,CASSLPGLIEQYF
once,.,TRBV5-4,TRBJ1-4,TGTGCCAGCAAGTCAGGGGCAACTAATGAAAAACTGTTTTTT,CASKSGATNEKLFF
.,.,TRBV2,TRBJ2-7,TGTGCCAGCAGTGACCGACTCTCTAGCTCCTACGAGCAGTACTTC,CASSDRLSSSYEQYF
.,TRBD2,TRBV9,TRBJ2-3,TGTGCCAGCAATAGCGGGGGGAGAGATACGCAGTATTTT,CASNSGGRDTQYF
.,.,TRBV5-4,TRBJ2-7,TGTGCCAGCAGCGACCGGGGTACCCCCTACGAGCAGTACTTC,CASSDRGTPYEQYF
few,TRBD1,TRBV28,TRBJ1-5,TGTGCCAGCAGTTTCGGACAGGGAGGACAACAGCCCCAGCATTTT,CASSFGQGGQQPQHF
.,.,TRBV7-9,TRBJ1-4,TGTGCCAGCAGCTTACTGGGGAGGACTAATGAAAAACTGTTTTTT,CASSLLGRTNEKLFF
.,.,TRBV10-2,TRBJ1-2,TGCGCCAGCAGCCCGGGGGTGCGGGGCTACACCTTC,CASSPGVRGYTF
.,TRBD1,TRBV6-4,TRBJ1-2,TGTGCCAGCAGCCCCCGGACAGGGGTGGGCTACACCTTC,CASSPRTGVGYTF
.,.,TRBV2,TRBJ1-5,TGTGCCAGCAGTTACAGGGAAAATCAGCCCCAGCATTTT,CASSYRENQPQHF
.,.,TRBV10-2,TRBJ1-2,TGCGCCAGCAGTCCACAGGCAGACAACGGTGGCTACACCTTC,CASSPQADNGGYTF
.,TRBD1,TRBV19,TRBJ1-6,TGTGCCAGTAGTTCGCAGGGGGCGGGGAATTCACCCCTCCACTTT,CASSSQGAGNSPLHF
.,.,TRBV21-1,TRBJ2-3,TGTGCCAGCAGCAAAGGCCCCCACAGCTTTTGCACAGATACGCAGTATTTT,CASSKGPHSFCTDTQYF
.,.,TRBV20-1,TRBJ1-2,TGCTTGGAGGGGACTAACTATGGCTACACCTTC,CLEGTNYGYTF
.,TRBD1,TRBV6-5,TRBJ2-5,TGTGCCAGCAGCCTGATAACAGGGGGCCAAGAGACCCAGTACTTC,CASSLITGGQETQYF
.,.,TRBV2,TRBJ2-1,TGTGCCAGCAGTGAGGGGCTAGGTGACAATGAGCAGTTCTTC,CASSEGLGDNEQFF
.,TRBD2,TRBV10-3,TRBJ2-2,TGTGCCATCAGTGACCCAACTAGCGGCGCGAACACCGGGGAGCTGTTTTTT,CAISDPTSGANTGELFF
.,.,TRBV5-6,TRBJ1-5,TGTGCCAGCAGCATTCAGGGCTCTCAGCCCCAGCATTTT,CASSIQGSQPQHF